The 13 T cell receptor beta chains below all came from one sample that was sequenced in a study of early T cells in non-severe SARS-CoV-2 infection. Each CDR3 protein is one row after TCRdb ran MiXCR on the 5' RACE reads. The repertoire has roughly 92,000 distinct CDR3 sequences, 10% to 15% of them found once; the top ten carry about 4.4%. Sequenced material: whole blood, taken at baseline. Every receptor here comes from an adult who was a healthcare worker with PCR-confirmed SARS-CoV-2 infection or an uninfected control (not recorded which).

This clonotype was detected only a few times. V and J are TRBV20-1 and TRBJ2-4, with 10 positions matching TRBD2. This CDR3 is built from 14 residues. The V and J ends lost 4 bases and 6 bases, in that order; junction bases with no gene match: 6. From germline, CDR1 is DFQATT and CDR2 SNEGSKA (reference sequence). The CDR3 region has the DNA TGCAGTGCTAAGGAGCGGGGGGGCGGAAACATTCAGTACTTC. This sequence encodes CSAKERGGGNIQYF.

The chain is built from TRBV6-6 and TRBJ2-2; 7 nucleotides agree with TRBD2. The CDR3 extends over 13 amino acids. The V and J ends lost 10 bases and 2 bases, in that order; junction bases with no gene match: 4. Germline V CDR1 and CDR2: MNHNY, SVGAGI (reference sequence). CDR3 amino acids: CATRDYNTGELFF. CDR3 DNA sequence: TGTGCCACCCGGGACTACAACACCGGGGAGCTGTTTTTT.

In this sample, this clonotype turned up a few times. The chain carries TRBV4-2 and TRBJ1-1; D ambiguous. CDR3 length equals 15 residues. With 0 bases removed from V and 1 base from J, the gap between germline ends came to 9 bases. Germline V gives CDR1 LGHNA, CDR2 YNFKEQ. This chain's CDR3 is CASSQDLPGNTEAFF. CDR3 coding DNA: TGTGCCAGCAGCCAAGATCTGCCGGGGAACACTGAAGCTTTCTTT.

This clonotype has only a few counts. The rearrangement joins TRBV6-1 to TRBJ1-1; the match to TRBD1 covers 9 bases. V shed 9 bases and J 5 bases; nucleotides not matched to a gene: 7. The germline gives CDR1 MNHNS, CDR2 SASEGT. This CDR3 comprises 13 residues. The CDR3 DNA reads TGTGCCAGTCGGGACAGGGCACCAACTGAAGCTTTCTTT. The encoded protein is CASRDRAPTEAFF.

Notes on this clonotype: Being one base from a much bigger clone, this may be a read error. The chain is built from TRBV30 and TRBJ2-7, with D possibly being TRBD1 or TRBD2 (5 bases each). CDR1 is GTSNPN, CDR2 SVGIG, per germline (reference sequence). This CDR3 region has 14 residues. The CDR3 DNA reads TGTGCCTGGAGTGTACTCGGGACGTACTACGAGCATTACTTC. Translated: CAWSVLGTYYEHYF.

This clonotype was observed many times. This chain links TRBV2 with TRBJ2-3, with 11 bases fitting TRBD2. Germline values: CDR1 SNHLY, CDR2 FYNNEI. V gave up 6 bases and J gave up 4 bases; unmatched junction bases: 6. This CDR3 has 15 amino acids. In nucleotides, the CDR3 is TGTGCCAGCAGGCTCACTAGCGGGAGTGCAGATACGCAGTATTTT. This sequence encodes CASRLTSGSADTQYF.

V is TRBV18 and J is TRBJ1-3, with D unresolved. CDR1 and CDR2 (germline): KGHSH, LQKENI. This CDR3 comprises 15 residues. V was shortened by 1 base and J by 2 bases, with 9 bases between the two germline ends. The CDR3 DNA follows: TGTGCCAGCTCACCACTGGGCTTGGCTGGAAACACCATATATTTT. This encodes CASSPLGLAGNTIYF.

The chain combines TRBV5-4 with TRBJ2-7, with 8 bases aligning to TRBD1. Unmatched junction bases numbered 7, after V lost 0 bases and J lost 2 bases. The length of the CDR3 is 16 residues. The germline V gene encodes CDR1 SGHNT and CDR2 YYREEE (reference sequence). The CDR3 here is CASSLEEDRATYEQYF. DNA of the CDR3: TGTGCCAGCAGCTTGGAAGAGGACAGGGCCACCTACGAGCAGTACTTC.

This clonotype has more than one count but fewer than ten. This chain joins TRBV11-2 and TRBJ1-4; D remains unclear. With 1 base removed from V and 4 bases from J, the gap between germline ends came to 13 bases. Germline-derived CDR1 and CDR2 are SGHAT and FQNNGV. The CDR3 is 16 amino acids. The CDR3 here is CASSLVPRRINEKLFF. The CDR3 DNA is TGTGCCAGCAGCTTAGTCCCTCGACGTATTAATGAAAAACTGTTTTTT.

This clonotype was found a few times. V is TRBV5-1 and J is TRBJ2-7; D is perhaps TRBD1 (8 bases). Trimming cost V 4 bases and J 7 bases, with 18 bases left between them. The germline V gene encodes CDR1 SGHRS and CDR2 YFSETQ. The CDR3 is made up of 14 amino acids. CDR3 in DNA: TGCGCCAGCAGCACGACAGGGGCGCGGGAGGAGCAGTACTTC. This sequence encodes CASSTTGAREEQYF. Using reference TRBV5-1 and TRBJ2-7 for the parts outside the CDR3, the full variable domain is KAGVTQTPRYLIKTRGQQVTLSCSPISGHRSVSWYQQTPGQGLQFLFEYFSETQRNKGNFPGRFSGRQFSNSRSEMNVSTLELGDSALYLCASSTTGAREEQYFGPGTRLTVT.

This clonotype was seen a handful of times. The chain recombines TRBV20-1 with TRBJ2-7, with 7 bases fitting TRBD1. Germline V CDR1 and CDR2: DFQATT, SNEGSKA (reference sequence). The CDR3 consists of 14 residues. J gave up 3 bases and V 5 bases, and 10 bases lay outside the gene matches. The CDR3 loop is CSAGAPGQFYEQYF. The CDR3 coding sequence is TGCAGTGCTGGGGCTCCGGGACAGTTCTACGAGCAGTACTTC.

This chain joins TRBV10-2 and TRBJ2-3; D possibly corresponds to TRBD2 (6 bases). The germline CDR1 and CDR2 sequences are WSHSY and SAAADI. The CDR3 is 14 amino acids. Trimming took off 6 bases at V and 4 bases at J, with 14 bases between the two ends. CDR3 region: CASRSGFEADTQYF. In DNA form, the CDR3 reads TGCGCCAGCAGAAGCGGGTTTGAGGCAGATACGCAGTATTTT.

This clonotype was recorded a few times. The chain combines TRBV7-3 with TRBJ2-1; tentative D call: TRBD2 (6 bases). The CDR3 runs to 13 residues. CDR1 SGHTA and CDR2 FQGTGA come from the germline V gene. V lost 5 bases to trimming and J lost 10 bases, with 15 bases between them. The CDR3 region has the DNA TGTGCCAGCAGCCCCGCAGTCGGGGGAGAGCAGTTCTTC. This encodes CASSPAVGGEQFF.